This TCR beta chain is drawn from a study of Graves' ophthalmopathy and Graves' hyperthyroidism. Amplified material comprised TCR beta CDR3 regions derived from RNA transcripts. First-round RT-PCR employed HTBI primers, with a second-round multiplex PCR after it. TCRdb redid the calling of the multiplex PCR reads with MiXCR, one entry per CDR3 protein. The data show 600,000 to 700,000 distinct CDR3 sequences, with approximately 39% seen just once and over 2.5% held by the top ten. Input material: peripheral blood. This TCR derives from an adult man with Graves' ophthalmopathy.

As DNA, the CDR3 is TGTGCCAGCAGCTTCCGTACAGATATCTCCTACGAGCAGTACTTC. Its protein is CASSFRTDISYEQYF. The chain couples TRBV5-5 to TRBJ2-7; no reliable D call. The CDR3 length is 15 residues. V was pared by 2 bases and J by 0 bases, with 12 bases between. Germline CDR1 and CDR2: SGHKS and YYEKEE (reference sequence).